Detailed here is one TCR beta chain. The sample is drawn from a study of cytomegalovirus exposure and HLA in healthy donors. The PCR made use of 60 Vbeta and 13 Jbeta primers. Produced via immunoSEQ multiplex PCR; TCRdb's table is partial and in-frame only. The table has 150,000 to 200,000 clones, around 75% seen once. Germline V gene data show CDR1 as SGHKS and CDR2 as YYEKEE (reference sequence). There are 12 residues in the CDR3. Trimming took off 0 bases at V and 7 bases at J, with 4 bases between the two ends. The source material was PBMCs. The chain is built from TRBV5-5 and TRBJ2-2, with D hard to call. This sequence was found in a female donor in good health and CMV-seronegative. CDR3 nucleotide sequence: TGTGCCAGCAGCTTGGCCCTCGGGGAGCTGTTTTTT. Protein: CASSLALGELFF.